This record covers a single T cell receptor beta chain. These data originate in a study of shared T cell receptors in the human thymus. Some clones are missing from TCRdb's copy, which holds only in-frame ones; the method was immunoSEQ multiplex PCR. This table holds about 380,000 clones, roughly 94% found once. Trimming cost V 4 bases and J 8 bases; bases outside gene matches: 9. The CDR3 length is 16 residues. Germline lookup yields CDR1 MRHNA and CDR2 SNTAGT. The material sequenced was thymocytes. The chain couples TRBV6-4 to TRBJ2-1, with 12 positions matching TRBD2. This receptor was identified in a human donor. Written as DNA, the CDR3 is TGTGCCAGCAGTGGTCTAGCGGGAGGGCAGGACGATGAGCAGTTCTTC. Its protein product is CASSGLAGGQDDEQFF.